These 22 T cell receptor beta chains came from one sample sequenced in a study of T cells in Graves' hyperthyroidism and ophthalmopathy. TCR beta CDR3 region amplification was performed from RNA transcripts. HTBI primers drove first-round RT-PCR of the TCR CDR3. TCRdb ran MiXCR on the multiplex PCR reads and lists one entry per CDR3 protein. In the table there are fewer than 750,000 distinct CDR3 sequences, about 43% of which are singletons. Input material: peripheral blood or thyroid tissue (not recorded which). These receptors were obtained from a woman between 18 and 29 years old with Graves' hyperthyroidism.

The sample holds a few counts of this clonotype. The chain couples TRBV6-6 to TRBJ2-2; the D gene is possibly TRBD1 (5 bases). With 7 bases removed from V and 1 base from J, the gap between germline ends came to 7 bases. The CDR3 contains 13 residues. CDR1 is MNHNY and CDR2 is SVGAGI in the germline V gene (reference sequence). The CDR3 nucleotides read TGTGCCAGCATTAGGGGGAACACCGGGGAGCTGTTTTTT. Protein product: CASIRGNTGELFF.

The rearrangement links TRBV6-1 to TRBJ1-2; D unclear. CDR3 length: 12 residues. Germline V lookup: CDR1 MNHNS, CDR2 SASEGT. V gave up 7 bases and J gave up 8 bases, with 14 bases separating them. As DNA, the CDR3 is TGTGCCAGCACCCGGGGTTTCAGAGGCTACACCTTC. Translation gives CASTRGFRGYTF.

The chain combines TRBV5-1 with TRBJ2-3; the match to TRBD2 covers 7 bases. Trimming cost V 1 base and J 1 base; bases outside gene matches: 6. The CDR3 contains 16 residues. Germline lookup yields CDR1 SGHRS and CDR2 YFSETQ. CDR3 protein: CASSLYLAGGTDTQYF. CDR3 nucleotides: TGCGCCAGCAGCTTGTATTTGGCGGGAGGCACAGATACGCAGTATTTT.

This rearrangement joins TRBV2 to TRBJ1-4; D gene unclear. The ends were cut back, 6 bases at V and 8 bases at J, with 19 bases in the middle. The CDR3 runs 15 residues. CDR1 SNHLY and CDR2 FYNNEI come from the germline V gene. CDR3: CASRLLESQGEKLFF. CDR3 nucleotide sequence: TGTGCCAGCAGGTTACTGGAAAGCCAAGGAGAAAAACTGTTTTTT.

This clonotype was seen repeatedly, ten times or more. This chain connects TRBV24-1 to TRBJ1-2; 8 nucleotides agree with TRBD1. The V gene end was trimmed by 3 bases and the J gene end by 8 bases; junction bases not matched to a gene: 10. The germline gives CDR1 KGHDR, CDR2 SFDVKD. The CDR3 is 15 residues long. The CDR3 DNA sequence: TGTGCCACCAGTGATCCTCGCAGGGGGCCGGCCGGCTACACCTTC. Amino acids: CATSDPRRGPAGYTF.

This clonotype has a count of ten or more. CDR3 nucleotide sequence: TGTGCCAGTAGTATTGTGGGAGCGAATCAGCCCCAGCATTTT. This translates into CASSIVGANQPQHF. The rearrangement joins TRBV19 to TRBJ1-5; the D is unclear. The CDR3 totals 14 residues. The germline CDR1 and CDR2 sequences are LNHDA and SQIVND (reference sequence). With 3 bases removed from V and 4 bases from J, the gap between germline ends came to 10 bases.

The CDR3 is CSVEVGLAGNEQYF. CDR3 in DNA: TGCAGCGTTGAAGTTGGACTAGCGGGAAACGAGCAGTACTTC. The chain uses TRBV29-1 and TRBJ2-7; 12 nucleotides match TRBD2. Per germline, CDR1 SQVTM and CDR2 ANQGSEA. Trimming cost V 1 base and J 5 bases; bases outside gene matches: 3. The CDR3 sequence is 14 residues long.

The chain is built from TRBV19 and TRBJ1-1; D gene ambiguous. Germline CDR1 reads LNHDA; CDR2 reads SQIVND (reference sequence). CDR3 length: 13 residues. Trimming took off 5 bases at V and 3 bases at J, with 10 bases between the two ends. In nucleotides, the CDR3 is TGTGCCAGTAGTTCTCGGGAGTACACTGAAGCTTTCTTT. Its translation is CASSSREYTEAFF. The full variable domain, its missing parts supplied by reference TRBV19 and TRBJ1-1, is DGGITQSPKYLFRKEGQNVTLSCEQNLNHDAMYWYRQDPGQGLRLIYYSQIVNDFQKGDIAEGYSVSREKKESFPLTVTSAQKNPTAFYLCASSSREYTEAFFGQGTRLTVV.

The sample holds many counts of this clonotype. The chain is built from TRBV7-8 and TRBJ1-1, with D unclear. This CDR3 region has 17 residues. CDR1 is SGHVS and CDR2 is FQNEAQ in the germline V gene. Trimming removed 1 base from V and 3 bases from J, with 18 bases in between. CDR3 coding DNA: TGTGCCAGCAGCTTAGTCGTCATGGCGCCCGAGGACACTGAAGCTTTCTTT. Protein sequence: CASSLVVMAPEDTEAFF.

This clonotype was observed at least ten times. V and J are TRBV20-1 and TRBJ1-3; a possible D gene is TRBD1 (5 bases). The CDR3 consists of 14 residues. Germline assignment: CDR1 DFQATT and CDR2 SNEGSKA (reference sequence). The CDR3 DNA follows: TGCAGCGCCGGGACCGGGCGGCCTGGAAACACCATATATTTT. The encoded protein is CSAGTGRPGNTIYF.

Ten or more counts support this clonotype. This rearrangement joins TRBV12-3 or TRBV12-4 to TRBJ2-7, with unresolved D. CDR3 length equals 15 residues. V dropped 4 bases and J dropped 6 bases, with 19 bases sitting between them. CDR3 region: CASSSPRVVNFEQYF. CDR3 DNA: TGTGCCAGCAGTTCGCCAAGGGTCGTCAATTTCGAGCAGTACTTC.

This clonotype was counted between two and nine times. One end of the junction is discordant with germline, which a read error may explain. This chain links TRBV2 with TRBJ1-4; D not certain. The CDR3 contains 9 residues. Germline V gene lookup returns CDR1 SNHLY and CDR2 FYNNEI. CDR3 loop: CASSEELFF. DNA of the CDR3: TGTGCCAGCAGTGAAGAACTGTTTTTT.

The rearrangement links TRBV6-5 to TRBJ2-3; no clear D. This CDR3 contains 14 residues. Per germline, CDR1 MNHEY and CDR2 SVGAGI. V was clipped by 5 bases and J by 3 bases, with 12 bases between them. The CDR3 is CASSEAPATDTQYF. Here the CDR3 DNA reads TGTGCCAGCAGTGAAGCCCCCGCGACAGATACGCAGTATTTT.

This clonotype was found many times. CDR3 residues: CASSLGTAINTEAFF. As DNA, the CDR3 is TGTGCCAGCAGCTTAGGGACAGCGATAAACACTGAAGCTTTCTTT. The chain links TRBV7-2 to TRBJ1-1; the D gene is possibly TRBD1 (6 bases). The CDR3 has 15 amino acids. Trimming stripped 1 base from V and 2 bases from J, with 11 bases between. CDR1 and CDR2 from the germline V gene are SGHTA and FQGNSA.

As regards this clonotype: At one end, the junction sequence differs from germline, possibly due to a read error. The gene calls are TRBV12-3 or TRBV12-4 and TRBJ1-4, with 8 bases aligning to TRBD1. The CDR3 spans 9 residues. The CDR3 sequence is CASSLGQVF. CDR3 sequence (DNA): TGTGCCAGCAGTTTGGGACAGGTCTTT.

This clonotype has just a few counts. The rearrangement links TRBV24-1 to TRBJ2-3; the D is unclear. CDR1 and CDR2 from the germline V gene are KGHDR and SFDVKD. The length of the CDR3 is 12 residues. The V gene lost 4 bases and the J gene lost 5 bases, with 6 bases spanning the gap. DNA of the CDR3: TGTGCCACCAGTGACAAGAAAGATACGCAGTATTTT. It codes for CATSDKKDTQYF.

This clonotype was found many times. The rearrangement links TRBV6-5 to TRBJ1-6; no clear D. V lost 2 bases to trimming and J lost 12 bases, with 14 bases between them. The V gene's germline CDR1 is MNHEY and CDR2 SVGAGI. The CDR3 has 14 residues. CDR3 DNA sequence: TGTGCCAGCAGTTACAAGTCCTCCGCCGGACCCCTCCACTTT. The encoded protein is CASSYKSSAGPLHF.

In this sample, this clonotype turned up many times. V and J are TRBV12-3 or TRBV12-4 and TRBJ2-2, with D possibly TRBD1 on 6 matching bases. V was trimmed by 7 bases and J by 0 bases, leaving 18 bases between them. The CDR3 has 17 amino acids. Written as DNA, the CDR3 is TGTGCCAGCACCACTTCGGCTTGGACAGCGAACACCGGGGAGCTGTTTTTT. This sequence encodes CASTTSAWTANTGELFF.

This clonotype occurred many times. This rearrangement joins TRBV29-1 to TRBJ2-7; D is perhaps TRBD2 (5 bases). The V gene lost 0 bases and the J gene lost 4 bases, with 19 bases spanning the gap. This CDR3 region has 16 residues. Germline CDR1 is SQVTM and CDR2 is ANQGSEA. CDR3 nucleotide sequence: TGCAGCGTTGAAGATCGAGACGGGAAAGGACTGTACGAGCAGTACTTC. It encodes CSVEDRDGKGLYEQYF.

This clonotype was found a few times. A much larger clone lies one base from this, so it may be a read error. The genes are TRBV7-2 and TRBJ2-7, with D possibly being TRBD2 (6 bases). The CDR3 loop spans 14 amino acids. CDR1 SGHTA and CDR2 FQGNSA come from the germline V gene. The CDR3 region is CAGSLPGGAYEQYF. DNA for the CDR3: TGTGCCGGCAGCTTGCCCGGGGGAGCTTACGAGCAGTACTTC.

The V gene is TRBV7-6, the J gene TRBJ1-5, with 7 positions matching TRBD1. The trim removed 5 bases at V and 2 bases at J, leaving 9 bases unmatched. The CDR3 runs 16 residues. Germline lookup yields CDR1 SGHVS and CDR2 FNYEAQ. Here the CDR3 reads CASSRGQVNGNQPQHF. The CDR3 coding sequence is TGTGCCAGCAGCAGGGGGCAGGTTAACGGCAATCAGCCCCAGCATTTT.

The table lists this clonotype with many counts. The chain carries TRBV2 and TRBJ2-5, with no clear D. The V gene lost 0 bases and the J gene lost 2 bases, with 7 bases spanning the gap. The CDR3 totals 14 residues. CDR1 SNHLY and CDR2 FYNNEI come from the germline V gene. This CDR3 reads CASSEAVAQETQYF. CDR3 DNA sequence: TGTGCCAGCAGTGAAGCGGTTGCACAAGAGACCCAGTACTTC.